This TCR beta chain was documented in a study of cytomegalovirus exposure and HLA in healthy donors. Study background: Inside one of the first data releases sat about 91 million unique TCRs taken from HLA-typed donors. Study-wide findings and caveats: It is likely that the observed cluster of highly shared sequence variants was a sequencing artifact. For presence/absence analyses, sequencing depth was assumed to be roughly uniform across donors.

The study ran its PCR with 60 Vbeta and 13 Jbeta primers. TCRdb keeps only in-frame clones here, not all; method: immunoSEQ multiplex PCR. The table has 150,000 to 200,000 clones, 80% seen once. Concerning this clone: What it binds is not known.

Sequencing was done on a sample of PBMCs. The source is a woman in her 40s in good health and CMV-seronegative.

CDR3 nucleotide sequence: TGTGCCAGCAGCTCCTCAGATACGCAGTATTTT. It codes for CASSSSDTQYF. The rearrangement joins TRBV9 to TRBJ2-3; no clear D. The germline CDR1 and CDR2 sequences are SGDLS and YYNGEE. V was clipped by 4 bases and J by 4 bases, with 4 bases between them. The CDR3 is 11 residues long. The whole variable domain, remainder taken from reference TRBV9 and TRBJ2-3, is DSGVTQTPKHLITATGQRVTLRCSPRSGDLSVYWYQQSLDQGLQFLIQYYNGEERAKGNILERFSAQQFPDLHSELNLSSLELGDSALYFCASSSSDTQYFGPGTRLTVL.